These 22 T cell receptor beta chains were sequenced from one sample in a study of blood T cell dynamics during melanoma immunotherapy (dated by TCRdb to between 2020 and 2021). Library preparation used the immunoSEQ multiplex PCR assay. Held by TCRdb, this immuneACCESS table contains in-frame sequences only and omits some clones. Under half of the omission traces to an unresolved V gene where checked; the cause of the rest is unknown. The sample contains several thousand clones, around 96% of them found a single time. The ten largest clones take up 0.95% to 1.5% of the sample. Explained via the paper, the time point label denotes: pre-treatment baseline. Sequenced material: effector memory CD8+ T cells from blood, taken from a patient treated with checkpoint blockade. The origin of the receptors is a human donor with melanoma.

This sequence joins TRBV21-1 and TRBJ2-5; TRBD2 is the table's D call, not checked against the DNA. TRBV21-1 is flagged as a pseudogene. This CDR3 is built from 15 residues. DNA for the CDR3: TGTGCCACGAAAGGACTGGCCACTTTCCAAGAGACCCAGTACTTC. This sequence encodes CATKGLATFQETQYF.

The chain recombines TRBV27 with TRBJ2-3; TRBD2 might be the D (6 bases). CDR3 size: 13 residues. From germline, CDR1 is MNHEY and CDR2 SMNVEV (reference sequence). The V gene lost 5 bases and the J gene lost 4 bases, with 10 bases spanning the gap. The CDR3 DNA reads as TGTGCCAGCAGTCTGGAGGGTGCAGATACGCAGTATTTT. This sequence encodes CASSLEGADTQYF.

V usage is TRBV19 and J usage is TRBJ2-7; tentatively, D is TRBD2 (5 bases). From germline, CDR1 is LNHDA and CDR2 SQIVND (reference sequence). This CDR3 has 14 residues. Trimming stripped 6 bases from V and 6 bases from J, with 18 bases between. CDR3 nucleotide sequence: TGTGCCAGTAGCCCTGTCTCGGAGGCTATCGAGCAGTACTTC. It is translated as CASSPVSEAIEQYF.

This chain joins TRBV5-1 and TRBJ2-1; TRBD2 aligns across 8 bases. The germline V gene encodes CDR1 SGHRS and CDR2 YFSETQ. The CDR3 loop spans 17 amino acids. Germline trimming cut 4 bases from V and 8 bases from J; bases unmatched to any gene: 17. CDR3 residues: CASSALLRVRGGDEQFF. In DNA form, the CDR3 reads TGCGCCAGCAGCGCGCTCCTCCGGGTCCGGGGGGGGGATGAGCAGTTCTTC. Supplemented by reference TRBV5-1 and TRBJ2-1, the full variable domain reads KAGVTQTPRYLIKTRGQQVTLSCSPISGHRSVSWYQQTPGQGLQFLFEYFSETQRNKGNFPGRFSGRQFSNSRSEMNVSTLELGDSALYLCASSALLRVRGGDEQFFGPGTRLTVL.

In DNA form, the CDR3 reads TGTGCCAGCAGTTTTATTCTGGGCAGCTCCTACGAGCAGTACTTC. Amino acids: CASSFILGSSYEQYF. The V call is TRBV28, the J call TRBJ2-7; D gene ambiguous. The CDR3 extends over 15 amino acids. Germline CDR1 reads MDHEN; CDR2 reads SYDVKM. The ends were cut back, 3 bases at V and 0 bases at J, with 12 bases in the middle.

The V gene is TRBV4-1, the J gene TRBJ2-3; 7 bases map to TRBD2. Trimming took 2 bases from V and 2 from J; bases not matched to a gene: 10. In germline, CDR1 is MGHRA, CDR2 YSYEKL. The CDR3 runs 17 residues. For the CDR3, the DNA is TGCGCCAGCAGCCAAAGATTTGGGACTAAAAACACAGATACGCAGTATTTT. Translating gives CASSQRFGTKNTDTQYF.

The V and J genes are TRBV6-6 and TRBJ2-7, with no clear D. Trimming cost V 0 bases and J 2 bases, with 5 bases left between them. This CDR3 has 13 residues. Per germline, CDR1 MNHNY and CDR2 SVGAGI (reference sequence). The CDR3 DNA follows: TGTGCCAGCAGTTACTCGGAACCCTACGAGCAGTACTTC. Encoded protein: CASSYSEPYEQYF.

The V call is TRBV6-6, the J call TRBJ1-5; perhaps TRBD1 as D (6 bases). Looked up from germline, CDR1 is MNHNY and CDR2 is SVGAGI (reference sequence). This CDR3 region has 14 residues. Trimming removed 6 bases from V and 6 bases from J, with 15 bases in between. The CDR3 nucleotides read TGTGCCAGCAGAAGAATAGGGGGTAGTCAGCCCCAGCATTTT. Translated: CASRRIGGSQPQHF.

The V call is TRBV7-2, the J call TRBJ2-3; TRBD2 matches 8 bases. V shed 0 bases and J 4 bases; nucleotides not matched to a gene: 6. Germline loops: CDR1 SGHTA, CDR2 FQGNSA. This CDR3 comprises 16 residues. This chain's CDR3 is CASSLAYGRVSDTQYF. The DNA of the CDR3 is TGTGCCAGCAGCTTAGCCTACGGGAGGGTCTCAGATACGCAGTATTTT.

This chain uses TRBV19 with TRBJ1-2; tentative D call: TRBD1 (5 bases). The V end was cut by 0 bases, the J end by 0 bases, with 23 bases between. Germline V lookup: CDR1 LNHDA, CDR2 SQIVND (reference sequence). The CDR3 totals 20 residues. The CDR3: CASSIDLEGPHQLSNYGYTF. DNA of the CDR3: TGTGCCAGTAGTATAGATTTGGAGGGGCCGCACCAACTCTCTAACTATGGCTACACCTTC. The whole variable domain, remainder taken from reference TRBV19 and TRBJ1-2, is DGGITQSPKYLFRKEGQNVTLSCEQNLNHDAMYWYRQDPGQGLRLIYYSQIVNDFQKGDIAEGYSVSREKKESFPLTVTSAQKNPTAFYLCASSIDLEGPHQLSNYGYTFGSGTRLTVV.

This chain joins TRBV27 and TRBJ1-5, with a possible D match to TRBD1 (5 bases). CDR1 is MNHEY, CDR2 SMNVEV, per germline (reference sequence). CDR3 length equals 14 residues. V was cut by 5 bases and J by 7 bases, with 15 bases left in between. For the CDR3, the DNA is TGTGCCAGCAGTCCTGGGGGGGTTGACCAGCCCCAGCATTTT. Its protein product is CASSPGGVDQPQHF.

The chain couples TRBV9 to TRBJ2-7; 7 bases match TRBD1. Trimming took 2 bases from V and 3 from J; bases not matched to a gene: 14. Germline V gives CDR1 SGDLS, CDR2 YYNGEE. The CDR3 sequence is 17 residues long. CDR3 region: CASSVEDGGQAHYEQYF. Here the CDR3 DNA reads TGTGCCAGCAGCGTTGAAGACGGTGGACAGGCGCACTACGAGCAGTACTTC.

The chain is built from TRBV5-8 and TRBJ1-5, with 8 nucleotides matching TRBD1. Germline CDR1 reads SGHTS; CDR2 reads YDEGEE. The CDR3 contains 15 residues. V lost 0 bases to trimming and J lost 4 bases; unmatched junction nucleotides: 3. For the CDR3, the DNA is TGTGCCAGCAGCTTGGAAGGGACAGGAAATCAGCCCCAGCATTTT. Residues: CASSLEGTGNQPQHF.

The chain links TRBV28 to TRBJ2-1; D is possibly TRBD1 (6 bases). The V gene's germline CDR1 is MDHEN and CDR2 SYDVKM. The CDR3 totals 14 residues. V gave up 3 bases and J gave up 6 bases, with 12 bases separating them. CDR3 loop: CASSLQGWGNEQFF. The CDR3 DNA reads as TGTGCCAGCAGTTTGCAGGGGTGGGGCAATGAGCAGTTCTTC.

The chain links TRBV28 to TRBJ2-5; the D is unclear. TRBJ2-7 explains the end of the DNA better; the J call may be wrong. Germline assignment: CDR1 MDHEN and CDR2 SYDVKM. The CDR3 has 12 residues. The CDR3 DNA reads TGTGCCAGCAGTTTAAGGGTCCGCGAGCAGTACTTC. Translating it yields CASSLRVREQYF.

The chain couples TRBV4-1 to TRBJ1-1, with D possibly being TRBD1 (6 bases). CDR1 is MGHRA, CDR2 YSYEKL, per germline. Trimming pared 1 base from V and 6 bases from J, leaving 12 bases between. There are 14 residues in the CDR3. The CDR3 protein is CASSQAVGGAEAFF. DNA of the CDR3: TGCGCCAGCAGCCAAGCAGTAGGGGGTGCTGAAGCTTTCTTT.

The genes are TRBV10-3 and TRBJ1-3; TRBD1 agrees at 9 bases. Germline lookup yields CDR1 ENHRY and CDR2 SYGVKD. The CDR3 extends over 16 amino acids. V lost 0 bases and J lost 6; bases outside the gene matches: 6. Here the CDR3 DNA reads TGTGCCATCAGTGAGTCGACAGGGGGTAGCGAAAACACCATATATTTT. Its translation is CAISESTGGSENTIYF.

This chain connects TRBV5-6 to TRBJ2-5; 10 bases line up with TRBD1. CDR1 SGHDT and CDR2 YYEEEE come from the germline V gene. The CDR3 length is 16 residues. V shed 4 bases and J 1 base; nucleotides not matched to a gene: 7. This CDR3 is CASSVGTGVLQETQYF. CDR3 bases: TGTGCCAGCAGCGTAGGGACAGGGGTCCTCCAAGAGACCCAGTACTTC.

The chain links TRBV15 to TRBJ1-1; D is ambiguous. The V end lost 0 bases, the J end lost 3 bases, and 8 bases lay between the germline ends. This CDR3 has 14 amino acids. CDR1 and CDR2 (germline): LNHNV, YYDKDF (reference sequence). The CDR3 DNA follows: TGTGCCACCAGCAGAGATAGAGGATACACTGAAGCTTTCTTT. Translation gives CATSRDRGYTEAFF.

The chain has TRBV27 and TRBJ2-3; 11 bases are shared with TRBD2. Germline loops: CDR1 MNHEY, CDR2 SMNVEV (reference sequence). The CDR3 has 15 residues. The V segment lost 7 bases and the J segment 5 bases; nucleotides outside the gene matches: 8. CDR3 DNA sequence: TGTGCCAGCAACTTAGCGGGAGGGCCAATAGATACGCAGTATTTT. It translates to CASNLAGGPIDTQYF.

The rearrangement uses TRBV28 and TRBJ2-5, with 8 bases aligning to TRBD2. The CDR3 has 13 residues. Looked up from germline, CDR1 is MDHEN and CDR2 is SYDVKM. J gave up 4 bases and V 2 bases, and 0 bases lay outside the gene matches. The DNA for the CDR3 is TGTGCCAGCAGTTTAGCGGGAGGAGAGACCCAGTACTTC. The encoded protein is CASSLAGGETQYF.

The CDR3 loop is CASSSKPGHRYEQYF. DNA of the CDR3: TGTGCCAGCAGCTCCAAGCCGGGACATAGATACGAGCAGTACTTC. V gene TRBV11-1 combines with J gene TRBJ2-7; TRBD1 might be the D (6 bases). In germline, CDR1 is SGHAT, CDR2 FQDESV (reference sequence). This CDR3 region has 15 residues. V shed 4 bases and J shed 4 bases, with 17 bases lying between them.